The 9 T cell receptor beta chains below come from one sample, sequenced in a study of T cell repertoires in cytomegalovirus infection. TCRdb re-derived calls from the reads in MiXCR, one entry per CDR3 protein. The data show roughly 310,000 distinct CDR3 sequences, under 35% seen once. For these TCRs, the target antigens are not known. The sequencing used cultured PBMCs, collected from culture after CMV antigen stimulation. The receptors were gathered from a human donor in good health (CMV status not recorded). Some clones in this sample may be carry-over from other donors' samples.

This clonotype was recorded once. The genes are TRBV5-1 and TRBJ2-7; 13 bases match TRBD2. The ends lost 3 bases at V and 5 bases at J; junction bases unmatched: 8. CDR1 and CDR2 (germline): SGHRS, YFSETQ. CDR3 size: 16 residues. The CDR3: CASSWGGTSGTNEQYF. The CDR3 DNA is TGCGCCAGCAGCTGGGGGGGGACTAGCGGGACCAACGAGCAGTACTTC. The complete variable domain, with remaining parts taken from reference TRBV5-1 and TRBJ2-7, reads KAGVTQTPRYLIKTRGQQVTLSCSPISGHRSVSWYQQTPGQGLQFLFEYFSETQRNKGNFPGRFSGRQFSNSRSEMNVSTLELGDSALYLCASSWGGTSGTNEQYFGPGTRLTVT.

This chain uses TRBV4-1 with TRBJ2-2; D gene uncertain. The CDR3 extends over 12 amino acids. The germline V gene has CDR1 MGHRA and CDR2 YSYEKL. The V end was cut by 3 bases, the J end by 7 bases, with 6 bases between. CDR3 amino acids: CASSQDVGELFF. The CDR3 nucleotides read TGCGCCAGCAGCCAGGACGTCGGGGAGCTGTTTTTT.

The chain has TRBV6-1 and TRBJ2-7, with a tentative D call TRBD1 (6 bases). CDR1 is MNHNS and CDR2 is SASEGT in the germline V gene. Trimming shortened V by 5 bases and J by 2 bases, and 10 bases separated the two germline ends. The CDR3 consists of 13 residues. The DNA of the CDR3 is TGTGCCAGCAGTACTAACAGGGCCTACGAGCAGTACTTC. Its translation: CASSTNRAYEQYF.

This clonotype has more than one count but fewer than ten. The chain uses TRBV6-6 and TRBJ1-6, with a tentative D call TRBD1 (6 bases). Per the germline V gene, CDR1 is MNHNY and CDR2 is SVGAGI (reference sequence). V was shortened by 6 bases and J by 17 bases, with 14 bases between the two germline ends. The CDR3 runs to 11 residues. CDR3 residues: CASRLQGNFHF. The CDR3, as DNA: TGTGCCAGCAGGCTACAGGGTAATTTCCACTTT.

This clonotype came up a few times. V and J are TRBV12-3 or TRBV12-4 and TRBJ2-1, with TRBD1 matching over 9 bases. V lost 5 bases, J lost 10 bases, and 9 bases stayed unmatched. The CDR3 extends over 14 amino acids. In nucleotides, the CDR3 is TGTGCCAGCAGTCCTTCAGCCGGGACAGGGGAGCAGTTCTTC. The encoded protein is CASSPSAGTGEQFF.

The chain combines TRBV6-1 with TRBJ1-2; maybe TRBD1 (6 bases). Looked up from germline, CDR1 is MNHNS and CDR2 is SASEGT. The CDR3 sequence is 13 residues long. The V end lost 5 bases, the J end lost 1 base, and 8 bases lay between the germline ends. The CDR3 DNA is TGTGCCAGCAGTATGGACAGTAACTATGGCTACACCTTC. It is translated as CASSMDSNYGYTF.

The chain carries TRBV7-8 and TRBJ2-5; maybe TRBD2 (7 bases). V lost 6 bases and J lost 5, with 22 bases in between. The CDR3 covers 16 residues. Looked up from germline, CDR1 is SGHVS and CDR2 is FQNEAQ. CDR3 region: CASRLFSSGGEETQYF. CDR3 nucleotide sequence: TGTGCCAGCAGACTTTTTTCTTCGGGGGGCGAGGAGACCCAGTACTTC.

This clonotype was detected ten times or more. This chain joins TRBV7-8 and TRBJ2-3, with 10 nucleotides matching TRBD2. CDR1 and CDR2 from the germline V gene are SGHVS and FQNEAQ. CDR3 length equals 15 residues. Unmatched junction bases numbered 10, after V lost 7 bases and J lost 6 bases. For the CDR3, the DNA is TGTGCCAGCATCGGTCTAGCGGGAGTATTTGATACGCAGTATTTT. It yields the protein CASIGLAGVFDTQYF.

This clonotype occurred a few times. V gene TRBV27 combines with J gene TRBJ1-5; tentative D call: TRBD1 (5 bases). CDR1 is MNHEY and CDR2 is SMNVEV in the germline V gene (reference sequence). This CDR3 region has 14 residues. Deletions cut 5 bases from V and 2 bases from J, with 10 bases between. CDR3 region: CASSAGPGNQPQHF. The CDR3 DNA reads TGTGCCAGCAGTGCAGGGCCGGGCAATCAGCCCCAGCATTTT.